This T cell receptor beta chain was sequenced for a study of blood T cell repertoires in COVID-19. At the level of the study: Material from acute and convalescent COVID-19 was sourced from the United States, Italy and Spain.

The CDR3 has 15 amino acids. CDR1 and CDR2 (germline): MNHEY, SVGEGT. V gave up 1 base and J gave up 7 bases, with 13 bases separating them. Original handling: Estimated nucleated cell counts came from reference gene primer amplification. Sequencing used immunoSEQ multiplex PCR; TCRdb keeps in-frame clones, though not all of them. V, J and clone size are those of that table, while D and trimming were read from the DNA. Among under 250,000 clones listed, around four fifths were seen once. Sample: peripheral blood. The receptor was derived from a woman in her forties or fifties with acute or convalescent COVID-19. This chain joins TRBV6-2 or TRBV6-3 and TRBJ1-4; perhaps TRBD1 as D (5 bases). CDR3 in amino acids: CASSYFGTGGEKLFF. The CDR3 DNA reads as TGTGCCAGCAGTTACTTCGGGACCGGGGGTGAAAAACTGTTTTTT.